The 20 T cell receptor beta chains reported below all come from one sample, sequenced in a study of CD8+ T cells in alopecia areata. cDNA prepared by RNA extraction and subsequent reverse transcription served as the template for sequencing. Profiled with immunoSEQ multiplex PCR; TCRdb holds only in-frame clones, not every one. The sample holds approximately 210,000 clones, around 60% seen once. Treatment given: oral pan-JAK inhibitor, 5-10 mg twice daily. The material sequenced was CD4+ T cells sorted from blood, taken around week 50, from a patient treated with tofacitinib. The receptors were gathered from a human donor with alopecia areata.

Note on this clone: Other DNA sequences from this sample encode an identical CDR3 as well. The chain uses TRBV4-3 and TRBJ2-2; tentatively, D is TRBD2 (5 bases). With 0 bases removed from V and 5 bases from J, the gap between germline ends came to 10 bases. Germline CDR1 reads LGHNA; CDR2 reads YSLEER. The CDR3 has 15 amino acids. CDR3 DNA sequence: TGCGCCAGCAGCCAAGATCTAGGCGGGACCGGGGAGCTGTTTTTT. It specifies CASSQDLGGTGELFF.

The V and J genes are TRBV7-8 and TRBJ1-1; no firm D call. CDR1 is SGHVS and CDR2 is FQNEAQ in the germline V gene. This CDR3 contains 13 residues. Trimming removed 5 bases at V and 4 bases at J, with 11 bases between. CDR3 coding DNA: TGTGCCAGCAGCCCCAACCTGGGCACTGAAGCTTTCTTT. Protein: CASSPNLGTEAFF. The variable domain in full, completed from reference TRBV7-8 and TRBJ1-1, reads GAGVSQSPRYKVAKRGQDVALRCDPISGHVSLFWYQQALGQGPEFLTYFQNEAQLDKSGLPSDRFFAERPEGSVSTLKIQRTQQEDSAVYLCASSPNLGTEAFFGQGTRLTVV.

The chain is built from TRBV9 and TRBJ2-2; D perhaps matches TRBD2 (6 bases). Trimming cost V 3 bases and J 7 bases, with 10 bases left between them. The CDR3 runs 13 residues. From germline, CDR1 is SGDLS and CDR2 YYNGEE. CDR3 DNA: TGTGCCAGCAGCGGCAGGACTAACGGGGAGCTGTTTTTT. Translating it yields CASSGRTNGELFF. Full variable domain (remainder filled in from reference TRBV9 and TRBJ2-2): DSGVTQTPKHLITATGQRVTLRCSPRSGDLSVYWYQQSLDQGLQFLIQYYNGEERAKGNILERFSAQQFPDLHSELNLSSLELGDSALYFCASSGRTNGELFFGEGSRLTVL.

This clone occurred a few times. The CDR3: CASSLSFQQGRGQPQHF. The CDR3 DNA sequence: TGTGCCAGCAGCTTGTCATTTCAGCAGGGGCGAGGTCAGCCCCAGCATTTT. The chain carries TRBV5-5 and TRBJ1-5, with TRBD1 as a possible D gene (6 bases). Germline V gene data show CDR1 as SGHKS and CDR2 as YYEKEE (reference sequence). Trimming took 1 base from V and 6 from J, leaving 20 bases between them. The CDR3 covers 17 residues. Using reference TRBV5-5 and TRBJ1-5 for the parts outside the CDR3, the full variable domain is DAGVTQSPTHLIKTRGQQVTLRCSPISGHKSVSWYQQVLGQGPQFIFQYYEKEERGRGNFPDRFSARQFPNYSSELNVNALLLGDSALYLCASSLSFQQGRGQPQHFGDGTRLSIL.

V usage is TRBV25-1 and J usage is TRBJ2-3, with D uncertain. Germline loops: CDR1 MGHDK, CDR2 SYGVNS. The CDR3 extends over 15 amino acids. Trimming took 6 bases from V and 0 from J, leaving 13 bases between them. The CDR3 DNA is TGTGCCAGCAGCGGAATGGGCGTCAGCACAGATACGCAGTATTTT. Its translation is CASSGMGVSTDTQYF.

As DNA, the CDR3 is TGTGCCACCAGCAGAGCCGGGACGGCCTATGGCTACACCTTC. Protein: CATSRAGTAYGYTF. V is TRBV15 and J is TRBJ1-2; D is possibly TRBD1 (5 bases). This CDR3 has 14 amino acids. The germline V gene encodes CDR1 LNHNV and CDR2 YYDKDF (reference sequence). V lost 1 base, J lost 4 bases, and 10 bases lay in between. Drawing the rest from reference TRBV15 and TRBJ1-2, the complete variable domain is DAMVIQNPRYQVTQFGKPVTLSCSQTLNHNVMYWYQQKSSQAPKLLFHYYDKDFNNEADTPDNFQSRRPNTSFCFLDIRSPGLGDTAMYLCATSRAGTAYGYTFGSGTRLTVV.

The DNA of the CDR3 is TGTGCCAGCAGCAAATTTGGCGAGGGGAGGAACACTGAAGCTTTCTTT. This sequence encodes CASSKFGEGRNTEAFF. This chain connects TRBV9 to TRBJ1-1, with D possibly TRBD1 on 5 matching bases. Germline V gene data show CDR1 as SGDLS and CDR2 as YYNGEE. The CDR3 has 16 amino acids. With 4 bases removed from V and 1 base from J, the gap between germline ends came to 17 bases.

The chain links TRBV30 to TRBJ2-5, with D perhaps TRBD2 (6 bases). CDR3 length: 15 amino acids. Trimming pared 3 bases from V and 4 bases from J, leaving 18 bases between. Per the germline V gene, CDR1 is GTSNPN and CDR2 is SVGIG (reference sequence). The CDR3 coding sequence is TGTGCCTGGAGCGCAGGCCCGACCGGGGGAGAGACCCAGTACTTC. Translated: CAWSAGPTGGETQYF.

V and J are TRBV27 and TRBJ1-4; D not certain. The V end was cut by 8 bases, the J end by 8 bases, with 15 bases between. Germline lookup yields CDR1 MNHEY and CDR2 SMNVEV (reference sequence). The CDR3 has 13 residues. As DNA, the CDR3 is TGTGCCAGCTGGCGTCTCGGAGGAGAAAAACTGTTTTTT. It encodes CASWRLGGEKLFF. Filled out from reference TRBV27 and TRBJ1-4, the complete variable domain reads EAQVTQNPRYLITVTGKKLTVTCSQNMNHEYMSWYRQDPGLGLRQIYYSMNVEVTDKGDVPEGYKVSRKEKRNFPLILESPSPNQTSLYFCASWRLGGEKLFFGSGTQLSVL.

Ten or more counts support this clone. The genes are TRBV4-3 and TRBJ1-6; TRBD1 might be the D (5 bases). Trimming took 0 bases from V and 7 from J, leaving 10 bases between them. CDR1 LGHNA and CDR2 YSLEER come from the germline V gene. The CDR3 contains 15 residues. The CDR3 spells CASSQEAGTNSPLHF. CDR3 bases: TGCGCCAGCAGCCAAGAGGCAGGGACCAATTCACCCCTCCACTTT.

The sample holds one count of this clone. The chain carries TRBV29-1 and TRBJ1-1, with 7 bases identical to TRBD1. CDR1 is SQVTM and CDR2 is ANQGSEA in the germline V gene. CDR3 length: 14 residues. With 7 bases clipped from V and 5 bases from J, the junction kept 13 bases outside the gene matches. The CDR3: CSAEGAFSGTEAFF. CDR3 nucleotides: TGCAGCGCCGAGGGGGCTTTCAGTGGGACTGAAGCTTTCTTT.

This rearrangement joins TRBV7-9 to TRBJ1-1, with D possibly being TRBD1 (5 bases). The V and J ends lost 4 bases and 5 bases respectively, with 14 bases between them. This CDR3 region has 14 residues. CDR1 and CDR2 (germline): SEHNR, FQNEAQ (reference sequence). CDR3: CASSSTSGITEAFF. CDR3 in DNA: TGTGCCAGCAGCTCCACCTCAGGGATTACTGAAGCTTTCTTT.

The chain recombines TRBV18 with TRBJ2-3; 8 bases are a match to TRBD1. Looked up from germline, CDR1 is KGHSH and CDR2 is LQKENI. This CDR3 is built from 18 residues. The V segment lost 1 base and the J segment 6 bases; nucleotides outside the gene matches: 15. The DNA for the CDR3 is TGTGCCAGCTCACCACTCCAGGGCAGGGGGCGCGGAAGGGATACGCAGTATTTT. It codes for CASSPLQGRGRGRDTQYF.

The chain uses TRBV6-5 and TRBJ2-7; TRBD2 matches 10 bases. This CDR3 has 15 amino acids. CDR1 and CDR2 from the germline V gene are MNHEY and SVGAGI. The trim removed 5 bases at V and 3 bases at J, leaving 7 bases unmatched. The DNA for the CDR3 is TGTGCCAGCAGTCAACGGACTAGCGGCCACTACGAGCAGTACTTC. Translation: CASSQRTSGHYEQYF.

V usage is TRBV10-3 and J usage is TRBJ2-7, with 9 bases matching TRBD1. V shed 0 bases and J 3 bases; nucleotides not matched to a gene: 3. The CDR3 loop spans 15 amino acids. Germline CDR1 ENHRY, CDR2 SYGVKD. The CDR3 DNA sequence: TGTGCCATCAGTGAGTCGGGACAGGGACTCTACGAGCAGTACTTC. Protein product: CAISESGQGLYEQYF.

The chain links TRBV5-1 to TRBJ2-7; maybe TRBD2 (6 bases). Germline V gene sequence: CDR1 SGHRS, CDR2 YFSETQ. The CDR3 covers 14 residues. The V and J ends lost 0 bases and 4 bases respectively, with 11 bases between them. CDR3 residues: CASSLGRGGYEQYF. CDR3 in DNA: TGCGCCAGCAGCTTGGGGCGGGGAGGTTACGAGCAGTACTTC.

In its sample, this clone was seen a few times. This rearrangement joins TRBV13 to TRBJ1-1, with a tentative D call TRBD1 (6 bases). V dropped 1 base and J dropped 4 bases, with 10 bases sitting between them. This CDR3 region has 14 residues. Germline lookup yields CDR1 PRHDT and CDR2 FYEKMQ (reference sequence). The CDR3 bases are TGTGCCAGCAGCTTAGAGCAGGGGTCCACTGAAGCTTTCTTT. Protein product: CASSLEQGSTEAFF.

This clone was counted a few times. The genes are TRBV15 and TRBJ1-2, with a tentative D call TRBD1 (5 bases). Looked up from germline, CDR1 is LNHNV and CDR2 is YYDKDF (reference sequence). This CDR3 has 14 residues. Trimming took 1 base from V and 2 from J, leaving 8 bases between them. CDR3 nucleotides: TGTGCCACCAGCAGAGTCGGGGGGAACTATGGCTACACCTTC. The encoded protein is CATSRVGGNYGYTF.

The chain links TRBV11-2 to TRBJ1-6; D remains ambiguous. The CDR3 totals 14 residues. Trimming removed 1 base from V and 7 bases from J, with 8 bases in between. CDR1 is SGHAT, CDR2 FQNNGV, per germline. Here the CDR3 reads CASSLVDRNSPLHF. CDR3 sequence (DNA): TGTGCCAGCAGCTTAGTGGACCGGAATTCACCCCTCCACTTT.

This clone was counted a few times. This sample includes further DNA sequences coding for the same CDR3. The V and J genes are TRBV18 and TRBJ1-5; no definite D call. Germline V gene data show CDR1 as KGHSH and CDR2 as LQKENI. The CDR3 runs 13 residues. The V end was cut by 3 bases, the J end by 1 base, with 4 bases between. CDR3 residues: CASSPGSNQPQHF. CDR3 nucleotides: TGTGCCAGCTCACCTGGAAGCAATCAGCCCCAGCATTTT.